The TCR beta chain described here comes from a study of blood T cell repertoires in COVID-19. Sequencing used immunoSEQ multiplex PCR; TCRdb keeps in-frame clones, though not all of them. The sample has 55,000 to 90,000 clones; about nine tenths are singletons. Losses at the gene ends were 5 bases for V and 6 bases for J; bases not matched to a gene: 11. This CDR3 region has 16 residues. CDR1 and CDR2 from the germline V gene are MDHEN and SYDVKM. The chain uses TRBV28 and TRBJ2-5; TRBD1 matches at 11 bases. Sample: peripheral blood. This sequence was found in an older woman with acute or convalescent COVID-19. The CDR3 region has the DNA TGTGCCAGCAGTCCCCGGACAGGGGGCATCGGGAAGACCCAGTACTTC. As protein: CASSPRTGGIGKTQYF.